A selection of T cell receptor beta chains follows, all from one sample in a study of cytomegalovirus exposure and HLA in healthy donors. TCRdb keeps only in-frame clones here, not all; method: immunoSEQ multiplex PCR. The sample shows fewer than 150,000 clones, roughly 14% of them seen only once. The source material was PBMCs. These receptors all stem from a woman in her late teens or twenties in good health and CMV-seronegative. CDR3s include the opening cysteine and the closing phenylalanine or tryptophan. The D gene is left open where the match is weak. Clone size appears in some rows only: once, few, many, or a class for an expanded clone.

>few|TRBJ2-5|TRBV13|TRBD2
TGTGCCAGCAGCTTAGGCCTCGCGGGGGGGATAAAAGAGACCCAGTACTTC
CASSLGLAGGIKETQYF
>.|TRBJ2-5|TRBV27|TRBD2
TGTGCCAGCAGTTCCCCCGGGGGGGGGACCCAGTACTTC
CASSSPGGGTQYF
>.|TRBJ2-2|TRBV7-8|TRBD1
TGTGCCAGCAGCTTAGTCGGGACAGGGTTTTCTGCGAGCACCGGGGAGCTGTTTTTT
CASSLVGTGFSASTGELFF
>.|TRBJ1-1|TRBV11-1|.
TGTGCCAGCAGTTCGCATGTGGTGGGGGGTGCGACTGAAGCTTTCTTT
CASSSHVVGGATEAFF
>.|TRBJ2-1|TRBV6-4|TRBD2
TGTGCCAGCAGTGAGGCTAGCGGCTCCTACAATGAGCAGTTCTTC
CASSEASGSYNEQFF
>.|TRBJ1-1|TRBV28|.
TGTGCCAGCAGCCCCGACATAGTACACACTGAAGCTTTCTTT
CASSPDIVHTEAFF
>.|TRBJ2-1|TRBV7-3|.
TGTGCCAGCAGCCTCTCGATCGGAGGAAATGAGCAGTTCTTC
CASSLSIGGNEQFF
>.|TRBJ1-4|TRBV27|.
TGTGCCAGCAGTTTACGGCCGCGCGGCGAAAAACTGTTTTTT
CASSLRPRGEKLFF
>.|TRBJ2-5|TRBV9|.
TGTGCCAGCAGCGTAGGGAGGGCCGGGGAGACCCAGTACTTC
CASSVGRAGETQYF
>few|TRBJ2-5|TRBV30|TRBD1
TGTGCCTGGAGTGGCTCCGGGACAGGGACACAAGAGACCCAGTACTTC
CAWSGSGTGTQETQYF
>few|TRBJ2-7|TRBV27|TRBD1
TGTGCCAGCAGTTTATCGAAGGGGGCGGGTGAGCAGTACTTC
CASSLSKGAGEQYF
>.|TRBJ1-2|TRBV2|.
TGTGCCAGCAAGAGGGGCCTCCAGGGGACTAACTATGGCTACACCTTC
CASKRGLQGTNYGYTF
>.|TRBJ1-5|TRBV30|.
TGTGCCTGGAGTGTACGAAATCGAGGGCGCGGCAATCAGCCCCAGCATTTT
CAWSVRNRGRGNQPQHF
>.|TRBJ2-7|TRBV12-5|TRBD2
TGTGCTAGTGGTTTGGATGGCCGAGCGGGAGTTTCTAAGCAGTACTTC
CASGLDGRAGVSKQYF
>few|TRBJ2-2|TRBV2|TRBD2
TGTGCCAGCAGCTTGGGACTAGCGGGAGTTGGGTCGACCGGGGAGCTGTTTTTT
CASSLGLAGVGSTGELFF
>few|TRBJ2-5|TRBV30|.
TGTGCCTGGAGTGTAATTGGGGTTCACAGGGGGGGAGAGACCCAGTACTTC
CAWSVIGVHRGGETQYF
>once|TRBJ2-7|TRBV28|TRBD1
TGTGCCAGCAGTTTGATCCAGGGGGCCACCTACGAGCAGTACTTC
CASSLIQGATYEQYF
>few|TRBJ1-5|TRBV19|TRBD1
TGTGCCAGTAGTCGGACAGGGGATTATAGCAATCAGCCCCAGCATTTT
CASSRTGDYSNQPQHF
>medium-sized|TRBJ2-7|TRBV5-1|TRBD1
TGCGCCAGCAGACAAGGGACAGGGTTGGACGAGCAGTACTTC
CASRQGTGLDEQYF
>.|TRBJ2-7|TRBV6-1|.
TGTGCCAGCAGTGACAGAGTAGCGACGGGGGAGCAGTACTTC
CASSDRVATGEQYF
>.|TRBJ1-1|TRBV2|.
TGTGCCAGCAGTGAAGTGAAGGCGACGGGAGCTTTCTTT
CASSEVKATGAFF
>many|TRBJ2-1|TRBV7-9|TRBD2
TGTGCCAGCAGCTTGGGCCAGCGGGATCTCGGATATGGCGATGAGCAGTTCTTC
CASSLGQRDLGYGDEQFF
>.|TRBJ2-7|TRBV30|TRBD1
TGTGCCTGGAAAAGGGACAGGGGGTTAAACGAGCAGTACTTC
CAWKRDRGLNEQYF
>.|TRBJ1-3|TRBV4-3|.
TGCGCCAGCAGCCCTGACAGAGCCTCTGGAAACACCATATATTTT
CASSPDRASGNTIYF
>.|TRBJ1-6|TRBV7-9|TRBD1
TGTGCCAGCAGCCTAGGGACAGTATTGGGTACCTATAATTCACCCCTCCACTTT
CASSLGTVLGTYNSPLHF
>few|TRBJ1-1|TRBV7-7|TRBD1
TGTGCTAGCAGCTCCTGGGGGTACAGCAGGGGGCGTAGGTTTAGGAACACTGAAGCTTTCTTT
CASSSWGYSRGRRFRNTEAFF
>.|TRBJ2-1|TRBV5-1|TRBD1
TGCGCCAGCAGCAGCAATACGGGACAGACCTACAATGAGCAGTTCTTC
CASSSNTGQTYNEQFF
>.|TRBJ1-4|TRBV19|TRBD1
TGTGCCAGTAGTTTCGGGTCCCAGGGGGCCGAAAAACTGTTTTTT
CASSFGSQGAEKLFF
>.|TRBJ2-7|TRBV6-1|.
TGTGCCAGCAGCCTCAGGGGCCCCTACGAGCAGTACTTC
CASSLRGPYEQYF
>few|TRBJ1-1|TRBV2|.
TGTGCCAGCAGGCGGTCCGGGGACACTGAAGCTTTCTTT
CASRRSGDTEAFF
>.|TRBJ1-2|TRBV9|.
TGTGCCAGCAGCGACCGCCGGGGCTACACCTTC
CASSDRRGYTF
>.|TRBJ2-7|TRBV6-1|TRBD1
TGTGCCAGCAGTGTTAGGGACAGTTCTTCCTACGAGCAGTACTTC
CASSVRDSSSYEQYF
>few|TRBJ2-5|TRBV30|.
TGTGCCTGGAGCGCCCCTATACTCTCGGGGGTTGAGACCCAGTACTTC
CAWSAPILSGVETQYF
>.|TRBJ2-3|TRBV9|TRBD2
TGTGCCAGCAGCGCCGGACTAGCGGGAGCGGGAGATACGCAGTATTTT
CASSAGLAGAGDTQYF
>few|TRBJ2-7|TRBV4-1|TRBD2
TGCGCCAGCAGCCAAGAGGGGTTGGCGGGAGACGAGCAGTACTTC
CASSQEGLAGDEQYF
>once|TRBJ2-2|TRBV7-6|TRBD1
TGTGCCAGCAGCTCGTCGACAGGGGGCCCTACATCCCGACACAACACCGGGGAGCTGTTTTTT
CASSSSTGGPTSRHNTGELFF
>.|TRBJ2-1|TRBV4-3|TRBD2
TGCGCCAGCAGCCAAGATAGGGGACTAGCAGGGAATGAGCAGTTCTTC
CASSQDRGLAGNEQFF
>.|TRBJ2-7|TRBV15|TRBD2
TGTGCCACCAGCAAGTTAGGAGCGGGGTCCTACGAGCAGTACTTC
CATSKLGAGSYEQYF
>once|TRBJ2-7|TRBV29-1|.
TGCAGCGTTGAAGAGGCCAGGGGCTACGAGCAGTACTTC
CSVEEARGYEQYF
>few|TRBJ2-7|TRBV6-1|TRBD1
TGTGCCAGCAGTGAAAGGTGGGACAGCAGGTACGAGCAGTACTTC
CASSERWDSRYEQYF
>.|TRBJ2-2|TRBV27|.
TGTGCCAGCAGGGATTCAGGGGTCGCGAGCACCGGGGAGCTGTTTTTT
CASRDSGVASTGELFF
>few|TRBJ2-5|TRBV14|TRBD1
TGTGCCAGCAGCCAAGAGCCGGACAGGGCTTTAAGAGAGACCCAGTACTTC
CASSQEPDRALRETQYF
>few|TRBJ2-7|TRBV2|TRBD2
TGTGCCAGCCGGTTGAGCGGGGGAAGCTCCTACGAGCAGTACTTC
CASRLSGGSSYEQYF
>.|TRBJ2-3|TRBV9|TRBD2
TGTGCCAGCAGCGTAAGCGGGGCCGGCGTGGATACGCAGTATTTT
CASSVSGAGVDTQYF
>.|TRBJ1-5|TRBV2|.
TGTGCCAGCAAGACTTTGCGGGGGTCAGGCCAGCCCCAGCATTTT
CASKTLRGSGQPQHF
>.|TRBJ2-3|TRBV19|.
TGTGCCAGTAGTCCCGGGTCCCGCACAGATACGCAGTATTTT
CASSPGSRTDTQYF
>.|TRBJ1-5|TRBV5-6|.
TGTGCCAGCAGCTTGGGGCCTGATAATAGCAATCAGCCCCAGCATTTT
CASSLGPDNSNQPQHF
>.|TRBJ2-7|TRBV5-6|TRBD2
TGTGCCAGCAGCTTGGCCGGGGGACTAGCGGGATTTAGGCACGAGCAGTACTTC
CASSLAGGLAGFRHEQYF
>.|TRBJ1-5|TRBV6-6|.
TGTGCCAGCAGTAGACAGGATCAGCCCCAGCATTTT
CASSRQDQPQHF
>few|TRBJ2-7|TRBV13|.
TGTGCCAGCAGCTTACAGCGAACCTACTACGAGCAGTACTTC
CASSLQRTYYEQYF
>few|TRBJ2-7|TRBV29-1|TRBD2
TGCAGCGTTCCCCCGGGACTAGCGGGAGTGGTAATTTCCTACGAGCAGTACTTC
CSVPPGLAGVVISYEQYF
>.|TRBJ1-1|TRBV5-4|.
TGTGCCAGCAGCTTCACAGGCAGCGGGGAAGCTTTCTTT
CASSFTGSGEAFF
>.|TRBJ2-2|TRBV5-1|.
TGCGCCAGCAGCGTGGACAGCCTGAACACCGGGGAGCTGTTTTTT
CASSVDSLNTGELFF
>few|TRBJ1-2|TRBV5-1|TRBD1
TGCGCCAGCAGCCCTGACAGGGAAGGCTACACCTTC
CASSPDREGYTF
>few|TRBJ2-5|TRBV4-1|.
TGCGCCAGCAGCCAACCAGGGGCTGAGACCCAGTACTTC
CASSQPGAETQYF